These T cell receptor beta chains were read from a single sample in a study of cytomegalovirus exposure and HLA in healthy donors. Generated by immunoSEQ multiplex PCR, the TCRdb table keeps only in-frame clones and is missing some. Seen here are 70,000 or so clones, approximately 94% observed once, and the top ten hold roughly 2%. Sequenced input: PBMCs. The receptors here all came from a woman in her late teens or twenties in good health and CMV-seropositive. Both conserved end residues are part of each CDR3. Each record gives: J gene, clone size, V gene, D gene, CDR3 DNA, CDR3 protein. A D gene is named only where the DNA matches it firmly. Not all rows give a size; the values are once, few, many and, for expanded clones, a class.

TRBJ2-2 NA TRBV9 NA TGTGCCAGCAGCGTAGGACTCTACACCGGGGAGCTGTTTTTT CASSVGLYTGELFF
TRBJ2-1 few TRBV7-2 TRBD2 TGTGCCAGCAGCTCGGGCCTGGGACTAGTGGCATCTGAGCAGTTCTTC CASSSGLGLVASEQFF
TRBJ2-7 once TRBV25-1 TRBD1 TGTGCCAGCAGCGGACAGGGGGCATACGAGCAGTACTTC CASSGQGAYEQYF
TRBJ2-2 NA TRBV10-3 NA TGTGCCATCAGTGAGTCGAACCGTCGGAGCGCGAACACCGGGGAGCTGTTTTTT CAISESNRRSANTGELFF
TRBJ2-5 NA TRBV7-8 TRBD2 TGTGCCAGCAGCTTAGGTCTAGCGGGGGCTCCGATCCGAGAGACCCAGTACTTC CASSLGLAGAPIRETQYF
TRBJ2-1 once TRBV7-9 NA TGTGCCACCACTCCGGGGTATCGGTCTTATGAGCAGTTCTTC CATTPGYRSYEQFF
TRBJ2-5 NA TRBV4-2 TRBD2 TGTGCCAGCAGCCAAGATAGGAGCGGGGGTCAGGAGACCCAGTACTTC CASSQDRSGGQETQYF
TRBJ1-2 NA TRBV29-1 NA TGCAGCGGCCATGGAGGGGACTCGGGCTACACCTTC CSGHGGDSGYTF
TRBJ1-1 NA TRBV18 TRBD1 TGTGCCAGCTCACCTTACTCGACAGGGGTGAACACTGAAGCTTTCTTT CASSPYSTGVNTEAFF
TRBJ1-1 NA TRBV27 NA TGTGCCAGCAGCCGGGGAGCTGTGAACACTGAAGCTTTCTTT CASSRGAVNTEAFF
TRBJ2-4 NA TRBV2 NA TGTGCCAGCAGTGAAGCCTTCCGAGCGGAAAACATTCAGTACTTC CASSEAFRAENIQYF
TRBJ2-3 NA TRBV7-6 TRBD2 TGTGCCAGCTCGTGGCGGGAGGTAGCAGATACGCAGTATTTT CASSWREVADTQYF
TRBJ1-1 NA TRBV2 NA TGTGCCAGCAATGAGAGGGATGTGGGCACTGAAGCTTTCTTT CASNERDVGTEAFF
TRBJ2-7 NA TRBV7-8 NA TGTGCCAGCAGCTTACGTGTTCAGGGCCTACTCTCCGACGAGCAGTACTTC CASSLRVQGLLSDEQYF
TRBJ2-1 NA TRBV5-1 TRBD2 TGCGCCAGCAGCTCTCGACAGCGGGAATCCTACAATGAGCAGTTCTTC CASSSRQRESYNEQFF
TRBJ1-1 NA TRBV6-5 NA TGTGCCAGCAGTGCCCTCGAGTGGACTGAAGCTTTCTTT CASSALEWTEAFF
TRBJ2-7 NA TRBV6-1 NA TGTGCCAGCAGCCCCACAGTGTACGAGCAGTACTTC CASSPTVYEQYF
TRBJ2-2 NA TRBV14 NA TGTGCCAGCAGCCAAGTCCAGAACACCGGGGAGCTGTTTTTT CASSQVQNTGELFF
TRBJ1-5 NA TRBV19 NA TGTGCCAGTCGAACAGGGACGGGCAATCAGCCCCAGCATTTT CASRTGTGNQPQHF
TRBJ2-2 NA TRBV7-3 NA TGTGCCAGCAGCCCCATTAGGACAATGAACACCGGGGAGCTGTTTTTT CASSPIRTMNTGELFF
TRBJ1-5 NA TRBV19 NA TGTGCCAGTAGTTGGCAGAAAGATCAGCCCCAGCATTTT CASSWQKDQPQHF
TRBJ2-1 NA TRBV7-9 TRBD1 TGTGCCAGCAGCCACCGGGACAGATTAACGGGTGAGCAGTTCTTC CASSHRDRLTGEQFF
TRBJ1-1 NA TRBV7-8 TRBD1 TGTGCCAGCAGCTTAGACTCAGGGGGCCGGACTGAAGCTTTCTTT CASSLDSGGRTEAFF
TRBJ2-7 once TRBV5-4 NA TGTGCCAGCAGCTTGGGGGACTGGAGTCGGAGCTCCTACGAGCAGTACTTC CASSLGDWSRSSYEQYF
TRBJ2-7 NA TRBV9 NA TGTGCCAGCAGCGTAGAGGGGGGCGGGAGTTACGAGCAGTACTTC CASSVEGGGSYEQYF